The sequence of this T cell receptor beta chain was determined in a study of blood T cell repertoires in COVID-19. Study background: Whether acute or convalescent, the COVID-19 samples came from the United States, Italy and Spain. Sources were T cells, B-cell-depleted T cells, or PBMCs; the material itself was cDNA or gDNA.

Trimming removed 4 bases from V and 6 bases from J; junction bases left unmatched: 19. Per germline, CDR1 KGHDR and CDR2 SFDVKD. This CDR3 spans 19 amino acids. In the original workflow: For nucleated cells, counts were estimated from reference gene primer amplification. Sequencing used immunoSEQ multiplex PCR; TCRdb keeps in-frame clones, though not all of them. For V, J and clone size, that table is used; D and trimming come from the DNA. The sample yields some 460,000 clones, about 90% seen once. Symptom resolution, clearance, or two negative PCRs marked the recovered donors of Cohort 3. The TCR was taken from a woman aged 18-35 years who had recovered from COVID-19. Sequencing was performed on PBMCs or T cells enriched from blood (not recorded which). V gene TRBV24-1 combines with J gene TRBJ2-7; 11 bases match TRBD2. Here the CDR3 DNA reads TGTGCCACCAGTGACGACCCCGGGACAGCGACTAGCGGGGAGTCCGAGCAGTACTTC. It yields the protein CATSDDPGTATSGESEQYF.